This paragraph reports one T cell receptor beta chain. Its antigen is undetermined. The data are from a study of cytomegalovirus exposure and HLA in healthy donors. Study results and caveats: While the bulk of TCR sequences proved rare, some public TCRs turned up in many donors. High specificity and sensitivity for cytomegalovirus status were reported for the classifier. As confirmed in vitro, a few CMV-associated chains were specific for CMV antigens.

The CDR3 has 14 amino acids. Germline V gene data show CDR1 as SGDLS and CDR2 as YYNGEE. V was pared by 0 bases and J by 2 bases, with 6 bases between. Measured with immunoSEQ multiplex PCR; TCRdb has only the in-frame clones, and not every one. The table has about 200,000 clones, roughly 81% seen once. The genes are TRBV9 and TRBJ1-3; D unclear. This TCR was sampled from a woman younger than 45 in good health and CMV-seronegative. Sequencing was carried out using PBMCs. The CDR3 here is CASSVGQTGNTIYF. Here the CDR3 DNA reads TGTGCCAGCAGCGTAGGCCAGACTGGAAACACCATATATTTT.